A selection of T cell receptor beta chains follows, all from one sample in a study of siplizumab effects on memory and regulatory T cells. Libraries were prepared by immunoSEQ multiplex PCR; TCRdb keeps only in-frame clonotypes and omits some of them. The data contain about 100,000 clones, more than 85% of them singletons. The sample comprised CD4+ T cells sorted from blood. Receptors originate from a human donor in good health. Each CDR3 is given with its conserved first and last residue. The D gene is left open where the match is weak. The size of a clone is reported for some rows only, either as once, few or many, or as a class for expanded clones.

TRBJ2-1	-	-	TRBV30	TGTGCCTGGAGTAACGGGGGATACAATGAGCAGTTCTTC	CAWSNGGYNEQFF
TRBJ1-1	-	-	TRBV10-3	TGTGCCATCAGTGGGGGGGCCGGAACTGAAGCTTTCTTT	CAISGGAGTEAFF
TRBJ2-1	TRBD2	-	TRBV6-6	TGTGCCAGTCGGGGGGTTAATGAGCAGTTCTTC	CASRGVNEQFF
TRBJ1-1	-	-	TRBV2	TGTGCCAGCAGTCGACCGGGATGGAACACTGAAGCTTTCTTT	CASSRPGWNTEAFF
TRBJ1-3	-	-	TRBV29-1	TGCAGCGTGGCCGGGACACCATACGACTCTGGAAACACCATATATTTT	CSVAGTPYDSGNTIYF
TRBJ1-1	-	once	TRBV7-2	TGTGCCAGCAGCCCGGGGAGGGGGAGCCCCATGAACACTGAAGCTTTCTTT	CASSPGRGSPMNTEAFF
TRBJ2-5	-	-	TRBV2	TGTGCCAGCAGTGAAGTCCAAGAGACCCAGTACTTC	CASSEVQETQYF
TRBJ1-2	-	-	TRBV2	TGTGCCAGCAGTGAATTGGCGGGAGGCTATGGCTACACCTTC	CASSELAGGYGYTF
TRBJ2-5	-	-	TRBV4-3	TGCGCCAGCAGCCACGGGCCTGGGGTTGAGACCCAGTACTTC	CASSHGPGVETQYF
TRBJ1-2	-	-	TRBV7-2	TGTGCCAGCAGCGTTATCTTTGTTTCCGGGGGCTACACCTTC	CASSVIFVSGGYTF
TRBJ2-3	-	-	TRBV4-2	TGTGCCAGCAGCCAAGATAGGGGAGATACGCAGTATTTT	CASSQDRGDTQYF
TRBJ1-2	-	-	TRBV6-6	TGTGCCAGCAGTTACGGAGAATTGGGGCGCTACACCTTC	CASSYGELGRYTF
TRBJ2-7	-	-	TRBV18	TGTGCCAGCTCACCGATCCTGACGGACTCCTACGAGCAGTACTTC	CASSPILTDSYEQYF
TRBJ1-1	-	-	TRBV5-1	TGCGCCAGCAGCTGGGGCACCCCGCAGGACACTGAAGCTTTCTTT	CASSWGTPQDTEAFF
TRBJ2-1	TRBD1	-	TRBV7-9	TGTGCCAGCAGCTCTGAGGCGGCTAGGGGGCTTCGTGAGCAGTTCTTC	CASSSEAARGLREQFF
TRBJ2-7	TRBD1	-	TRBV2	TGTGCCAGCAGACGGACAGGGAGTCTCTACGAGCAGTACTTC	CASRRTGSLYEQYF
TRBJ1-1	-	-	TRBV5-6	TGTGCCAGCAGCTTGTTTCCCGGGACGATGAACACTGAAGCTTTCTTT	CASSLFPGTMNTEAFF
TRBJ2-6	-	-	TRBV5-1	TGCGCCAGCACCTACACCACTGGGGCCAACGTCCTGACTTTC	CASTYTTGANVLTF
TRBJ2-1	TRBD2	-	TRBV7-2	TGTGCCAGCAGCCGCGGGGGGTCCTACAATGAGCAGTTCTTC	CASSRGGSYNEQFF
TRBJ2-7	TRBD2	-	TRBV11-1	TGTGCCAGCAGCTTAGTGGCTAGCGGACTAACCTACGAGCAGTACTTC	CASSLVASGLTYEQYF
TRBJ2-1	-	-	TRBV7-9	TGTGCCAGCAATCCACCCCCAGGGGTCAATGAGCAGTTCTTC	CASNPPPGVNEQFF
TRBJ1-4	TRBD1	-	TRBV18	TGTGCCGGCTCACAAAACAGGGGGAAGAATGAAAAACTGTTTTTT	CAGSQNRGKNEKLFF
TRBJ1-2	TRBD1	-	TRBV7-9	TGTGCCAGCAGCTTATCCGGGACAGGCTCCTTATTAGGTGGCTACACCTTC	CASSLSGTGSLLGGYTF
TRBJ1-3	-	-	TRBV9	TGTGCCAGCAGCGTCAATTCTGGAAACACCATATATTTT	CASSVNSGNTIYF
TRBJ1-4	-	-	TRBV7-8	TGTGCCAGCAGCTTAGAGGGAAAACTGTTTTTT	CASSLEGKLFF
TRBJ1-1	-	-	TRBV6-1	TGTGCCAGCAGTGAGGGTACAGCGAACACTGAAGCTTTCTTT	CASSEGTANTEAFF
TRBJ2-7	TRBD1	-	TRBV11-2	TGTGCCAGCAGCCTAAACCTGGGACAGAAGAGCTACGAGCAGTACTTC	CASSLNLGQKSYEQYF
TRBJ2-5	-	-	TRBV2	TGTGCCAGCATTGGCAGGGGAGCCGAGACCCAGTACTTC	CASIGRGAETQYF
TRBJ2-3	-	-	TRBV27	TGTGCCAGCAATCGCCGGGCCGATGGACCAGATACGCAGTATTTT	CASNRRADGPDTQYF
TRBJ1-5	TRBD1	few	TRBV6-1	TGTGCCAGCAGTGGAGGACAGGATCGGCAGCCCCAGCATTTT	CASSGGQDRQPQHF
TRBJ2-5	-	-	TRBV5-1	TGCGCCAGCAGCTTGGTCCCAGGGGTACAAGAGACCCAGTACTTC	CASSLVPGVQETQYF